What follows are 16 T cell receptor beta chains derived from one specimen sequenced in a study of spatial heterogeneity in lung cancer. MiXCR, run by TCRdb on the 5' RACE reads, gives a single entry per CDR3 protein. The data contain 25,000 to 30,000 distinct CDR3 sequences, just over 7% of them singletons. Their antigens are not known. Time point indicated: sample taken at primary tumor resection. Study outcomes and limitations: Tumor mutation count correlated with how many alpha and beta TCRs expanded intratumorally.

Source: lung tumor tissue, taken at surgery. Receptors originate from a male donor with early-stage non-small cell lung cancer.

This clonotype appeared many times. The rearrangement joins TRBV20-1 to TRBJ2-1; D possibly corresponds to TRBD2 (7 bases). The CDR3 runs to 13 residues. Trimming removed 8 bases at V and 3 bases at J, with 14 bases between. Germline V gives CDR1 DFQATT, CDR2 SNEGSKA (reference sequence). The CDR3 loop is CSLRGGIYNEQFF. The CDR3 DNA sequence: TGCAGTCTGAGGGGGGGCATCTACAATGAGCAGTTCTTC.

This clonotype was recorded a few times. This sequence joins TRBV28 and TRBJ1-3; tentative D call: TRBD1 (6 bases). The CDR3 is 14 residues long. Germline CDR1 MDHEN, CDR2 SYDVKM. Trimming removed 7 bases at V and 3 bases at J, with 13 bases between. The CDR3 protein is CASTQGGVGNTIYF. CDR3 sequence (DNA): TGTGCCAGCACCCAAGGGGGGGTTGGAAACACCATATATTTT. Full variable domain (missing parts from reference TRBV28 and TRBJ1-3): DVKVTQSSRYLVKRTGEKVFLECVQDMDHENMFWYRQDPGLGLRLIYFSYDVKMKEKGDIPEGYSVSREKKERFSLILESASTNQTSMYLCASTQGGVGNTIYFGEGSWLTVV.

This clonotype showed up many times. The chain's CDR3 is CASSYWTRGETQYF. CDR3 nucleotide sequence: TGTGCCAGCAGTTATTGGACTAGGGGAGAGACCCAGTACTTC. The chain links TRBV6-2 or TRBV6-3 to TRBJ2-5; 7 positions agree with TRBD2. V trimming: 3 bases; J trimming: 4 bases; junction bases outside the gene matches: 5. Germline V gene sequence: CDR1 MNHEY, CDR2 SVGEGT. The CDR3 runs to 14 residues.

This clonotype was recorded at least ten times. CDR3 nucleotide sequence: TGTGCCAGCAGTCGTAGCGGAGAGACCCAGTACTTC. Amino acids: CASSRSGETQYF. This chain connects TRBV27 to TRBJ2-5, with D tentatively TRBD2 (6 bases). The CDR3 runs 12 residues. CDR1 is MNHEY and CDR2 is SMNVEV in the germline V gene (reference sequence). V was trimmed by 5 bases and J by 4 bases, leaving 8 bases between them.

This clonotype has at least ten counts. The V gene is TRBV7-8, the J gene TRBJ1-1, with 7 bases aligning to TRBD1. CDR1 and CDR2 (germline): SGHVS, FQNEAQ. This CDR3 contains 14 residues. J lost 1 base, V lost 5 bases, and 4 bases had no gene match. The CDR3 nucleotides read TGTGCCAGCAGCAAAGGGACAGCGAACACTGAAGCTTTCTTT. Its protein product is CASSKGTANTEAFF.

The sample holds many counts of this clonotype. The chain recombines TRBV11-3 with TRBJ2-5, with 7 positions matching TRBD1. V gave up 4 bases and J gave up 0 bases; unmatched junction bases: 8. The germline gives CDR1 SGHNT, CDR2 YENEEA. The CDR3 consists of 16 residues. The CDR3 reads CASSSGLGQYQETQYF. CDR3 coding DNA: TGTGCCAGCAGCTCCGGGCTGGGACAGTACCAAGAGACCCAGTACTTC.

This chain uses TRBV12-3 or TRBV12-4 with TRBJ2-4; D may be TRBD1 (5 bases). Trimming cost V 8 bases and J 1 base, with 12 bases left between them. CDR3 size: 14 residues. CDR3 bases: TGTGCCAGCGGGGAACAGGAGGCCAAAAACATTCAGTACTTC. This encodes CASGEQEAKNIQYF.

Only a few counts were recorded for this clonotype. The chain links TRBV19 to TRBJ2-5; D is undetermined. Trimming took 3 bases from V and 4 from J, leaving 12 bases between them. This CDR3 has 14 residues. CDR1 is LNHDA, CDR2 SQIVND, per germline (reference sequence). The CDR3 region has the DNA TGTGCCAGTAGTATTAACTGGTCCTCAGAGACCCAGTACTTC. This sequence encodes CASSINWSSETQYF.

A few counts support this clonotype. This chain connects TRBV6-6 to TRBJ2-7; D uncertain. V was trimmed by 0 bases and J by 2 bases, leaving 14 bases between them. This CDR3 has 16 residues. The V gene's germline CDR1 is MNHNY and CDR2 SVGAGI (reference sequence). CDR3 region: CASSYSLSLQAYEQYF. Written as DNA, the CDR3 is TGTGCCAGCAGTTACTCTCTTTCGCTCCAAGCCTACGAGCAGTACTTC.

This rearrangement joins TRBV20-1 to TRBJ1-1; D remains ambiguous. V was shortened by 2 bases and J by 1 base, with 8 bases between the two germline ends. This CDR3 comprises 13 residues. The germline CDR1 and CDR2 sequences are DFQATT and SNEGSKA (reference sequence). CDR3 nucleotides: TGCAGTGCTAGACGGATCTCGAACACTGAAGCTTTCTTT. Translated: CSARRISNTEAFF.

This chain joins TRBV6-2 or TRBV6-3 and TRBJ2-1; TRBD2 matches at 8 bases. The CDR3 sequence is 16 residues long. Trimming removed 6 bases from V and 4 bases from J; junction bases left unmatched: 11. CDR1 and CDR2 from the germline V gene are MNHEY and SVGEGT. CDR3 sequence reads: CASSLQLAEHYNEQFF. The CDR3 DNA follows: TGTGCCAGCAGCCTTCAACTAGCGGAGCATTACAATGAGCAGTTCTTC.

This clonotype was counted ten times or more. V is TRBV20-1 and J is TRBJ1-3; D is uncertain. The CDR3 is 16 amino acids. Looked up from germline, CDR1 is DFQATT and CDR2 is SNEGSKA (reference sequence). V was clipped by 0 bases and J by 0 bases, with 12 bases between them. DNA for the CDR3: TGCAGTGCTAGAGACCACAGTTCAATCTCTGGAAACACCATATATTTT. Its translation is CSARDHSSISGNTIYF.

The chain has TRBV6-5 and TRBJ2-3; D unclear. There are 15 residues in the CDR3. Trimming pared 0 bases from V and 7 bases from J, leaving 14 bases between. CDR1 is MNHEY and CDR2 is SVGAGI in the germline V gene. CDR3 coding DNA: TGTGCCAGCAGTTACTCGAGTATTTCCCTTAATACGCAGTATTTT. It encodes CASSYSSISLNTQYF.

The table lists this clonotype with many counts. This chain links TRBV2 with TRBJ2-7, with 7 bases matching TRBD1. V lost 3 bases and J lost 2; bases outside the gene matches: 4. The germline V gene has CDR1 SNHLY and CDR2 FYNNEI. The length of the CDR3 is 14 residues. The CDR3 spells CASSEDRSTYEQYF. The CDR3 region has the DNA TGTGCCAGCAGTGAGGACAGGAGTACCTACGAGCAGTACTTC.

A few counts support this clonotype. The chain couples TRBV15 to TRBJ2-1; D remains ambiguous. V was cut by 3 bases and J by 4 bases, with 13 bases left in between. The germline V gene has CDR1 LNHNV and CDR2 YYDKDF (reference sequence). CDR3 size: 15 residues. The CDR3 protein is CATSSPIDRYNEQFF. The CDR3, as DNA: TGTGCCACCAGCAGCCCCATCGACCGTTACAATGAGCAGTTCTTC. Full variable domain (rest looked up from reference TRBV15 and TRBJ2-1): DAMVIQNPRYQVTQFGKPVTLSCSQTLNHNVMYWYQQKSSQAPKLLFHYYDKDFNNEADTPDNFQSRRPNTSFCFLDIRSPGLGDTAMYLCATSSPIDRYNEQFFGPGTRLTVL.

The genes are TRBV20-1 and TRBJ1-1; D is unresolved. The CDR3 totals 14 residues. Germline V gene sequence: CDR1 DFQATT, CDR2 SNEGSKA (reference sequence). Trimming stripped 0 bases from V and 0 bases from J, with 8 bases between. The CDR3 nucleotides read TGCAGTGCTAGAGAGGGATTCATGAACACTGAAGCTTTCTTT. It yields the protein CSAREGFMNTEAFF.